These T cell receptor beta chains were read from a single sample in a study of blood T cells in healthy people across ages. TCRdb recomputed calls from the 5' RACE reads with MiXCR, one row per CDR3 protein. The profile shows hundreds of thousands of distinct CDR3 sequences, around 50% of them singletons. Sequenced: blood. The receptors derive from an elderly man in good health. CDR3s include the opening cysteine and the closing phenylalanine or tryptophan. The D gene is left open where the match is weak. Expanded clones are given a class, and other clones once, few, many or no size at all.

clone size | J gene | D gene | V gene | CDR3 protein | CDR3 DNA
few | TRBJ2-7 | TRBD1 | TRBV6-5 | CASSRDRSTAYEQYF | TGTGCCAGCAGTCGGGACAGGTCTACCGCCTACGAGCAGTACTTC
. | TRBJ2-3 | . | TRBV9 | CASSVEKVTDTQYF | TGTGCCAGCAGCGTAGAGAAGGTCACAGATACGCAGTATTTT
. | TRBJ2-5 | TRBD2 | TRBV4-2 | CASSTNVGRLAVETQYF | TGTGCCAGCAGTACGAACGTCGGGAGGCTGGCGGTAGAGACCCAGTACTTC
many | TRBJ2-1 | TRBD2 | TRBV7-8 | CASSTFRTSTGYNEQFF | TGTGCCAGCAGCACCTTCCGGACTAGTACTGGCTACAATGAGCAGTTCTTC
. | TRBJ2-3 | . | TRBV5-1 | CASSRTVGSTDTQYF | TGCGCCAGCAGCCGAACGGTCGGTTCCACAGATACGCAGTATTTT
. | TRBJ2-1 | . | TRBV20-1 | CSALHPLRNEQFF | TGCAGTGCCCTTCACCCTCTCAGAAATGAGCAGTTCTTC
many | TRBJ2-1 | TRBD1 | TRBV7-6 | CASSPGTGGNEQFF | TGTGCCAGCAGCCCCGGGACAGGGGGCAATGAGCAGTTCTTC
once | TRBJ2-1 | TRBD2 | TRBV15 | CATSRDWGTSGRVNEQFF | TGTGCCACCAGCAGAGATTGGGGGACTAGCGGGAGGGTGAATGAGCAGTTCTTC
. | TRBJ2-3 | TRBD2 | TRBV9 | CASSVAASGRNPDTQYF | TGTGCCAGCAGCGTAGCTGCTAGCGGGAGGAATCCCGATACGCAGTATTTT
many | TRBJ2-7 | . | TRBV29-1 | CSVEDPRSYEQYF | TGCAGCGTTGAAGATCCGCGGTCCTACGAGCAGTACTTC
. | TRBJ2-3 | TRBD1 | TRBV5-1 | CASSLNRGYTDTQYF | TGCGCCAGCAGCTTAAACAGGGGCTATACAGATACGCAGTATTTT
many | TRBJ2-7 | . | TRBV7-3 | CASSPGTQTYEQYF | TGTGCCAGCAGCCCCGGGACCCAGACCTACGAGCAGTACTTC
. | TRBJ2-1 | TRBD1 | TRBV4-1 | CASSPWTGMGETQFF | TGCGCCAGCAGCCCATGGACAGGGATGGGAGAGACCCAGTTCTTC
. | TRBJ2-3 | TRBD2 | TRBV20-1 | CSARSSLSGTSTDTQYF | TGCAGTGCTAGATCCTCCCTCAGCGGGACTAGCACAGATACGCAGTATTTT
few | TRBJ2-5 | . | TRBV29-1 | CSVGTTGGTQYF | TGCAGCGTCGGGACCACCGGGGGGACCCAGTACTTC
once | TRBJ2-7 | . | TRBV4-2 | CASSLPSTGATYNEQYF | TGTGCCAGCAGCCTGCCGTCTACAGGAGCCACCTACAATGAGCAGTACTTC
. | TRBJ2-1 | . | TRBV5-1 | CASSGDGGSYNEQFF | TGCGCCAGCAGCGGGGATGGGGGCTCCTACAATGAGCAGTTCTTC
. | TRBJ1-2 | . | TRBV6-6 | CASSYSGEYGYTF | TGTGCCAGCAGTTACTCCGGGGAATATGGCTACACCTTC
few | TRBJ2-6 | . | TRBV30 | CAWTKSSGANVLTF | TGTGCCTGGACGAAGAGCTCTGGGGCCAACGTCCTGACTTTC
once | TRBJ2-2 | . | TRBV15 | CATSSGKTGELFF | TGTGCCACCAGTTCGGGGAAAACCGGGGAGCTGTTTTTT
few | TRBJ2-7 | . | TRBV7-2 | CASRMARGEDAYEQYF | TGTGCCAGCAGAATGGCTAGAGGAGAGGACGCCTACGAGCAGTACTTC
few | TRBJ2-3 | TRBD2 | TRBV20-1 | CSAPSGTAGGMSGTDTQYF | TGCAGTGCCCCTTCTGGGACGGCGGGAGGGATGTCTGGCACAGATACGCAGTATTTT
few | TRBJ2-3 | . | TRBV27 | CASSLRLVTDTQYF | TGTGCCAGCAGTTTACGTCTAGTCACAGATACGCAGTATTTT
. | TRBJ2-7 | . | TRBV7-2 | CASSFQRDYGTFSSYEQYF | TGTGCCAGCAGCTTTCAGAGGGATTACGGGACTTTTTCATCCTACGAGCAGTACTTC
. | TRBJ1-1 | . | TRBV3-1 | CASSPGRPTEAFF | TGTGCCAGCAGCCCCGGACGCCCTACTGAAGCTTTCTTT
. | TRBJ1-1 | TRBD1 | TRBV7-3 | CASSTQTGTEAFF | TGTGCCAGCAGCACTCAGACAGGGACTGAAGCTTTCTTT
. | TRBJ2-3 | . | TRBV28 | CASSFPSRGPRTDTQYF | TGTGCCAGCAGTTTTCCAAGCCGAGGGCCTCGCACAGATACGCAGTATTTT
. | TRBJ2-1 | . | TRBV7-9 | CASSLVPLEQFF | TGTGCCAGCAGCTTAGTTCCGCTTGAGCAGTTCTTC
. | TRBJ1-5 | TRBD1 | TRBV20-1 | CSATGGRLGGVFQHF | TGCAGTGCTACAGGGGGGCGGTTGGGGGGTGTTTTTCAGCATTTT
. | TRBJ1-5 | TRBD1 | TRBV9 | CASSVGDRRNQPQHF | TGTGCCAGCAGCGTCGGGGACAGAAGAAATCAGCCCCAGCATTTT
. | TRBJ2-3 | . | TRBV5-1 | CASSREGFLFTDTQYF | TGCGCCAGCAGCCGAGAGGGGTTCCTGTTCACAGATACGCAGTATTTT
few | TRBJ2-5 | . | TRBV20-1 | CSAHNPGRQETQYF | TGCAGTGCCCATAACCCCGGACGGCAAGAGACCCAGTACTTC
. | TRBJ2-2 | . | TRBV7-2 | CASSLRRGTTGELFF | TGTGCCAGCAGCTTACGGCGGGGAACCACCGGGGAGCTGTTTTTT
. | TRBJ1-1 | TRBD1 | TRBV7-3 | CASSLRTGEAAFF | TGTGCCAGCAGCTTACGTACAGGGGAAGCCGCTTTCTTT
. | TRBJ2-4 | TRBD1 | TRBV4-2 | CASSQDRQGANIQYF | TGTGCCAGCAGCCAAGATCGGCAGGGGGCAAACATTCAGTACTTC
few | TRBJ2-5 | TRBD1 | TRBV19 | CASSTAGTGGYEQYF | TGTGCCAGTAGTACGGCCGGGACAGGGGGCTATGAGCAGTACTTC
. | TRBJ2-3 | . | TRBV20-1 | CGARSRGSTDTQYF | TGTGGTGCTAGATCCCGAGGCAGCACAGATACGCAGTATTTT
many | TRBJ2-5 | TRBD2 | TRBV12-3/TRBV12-4 | CASSFERGPQETQYF | TGTGCCAGCAGTTTTGAGCGGGGGCCTCAAGAGACCCAGTACTTC
few | TRBJ2-3 | TRBD2 | TRBV6-2/TRBV6-3 | CASSYGTGNVPKRLAGEDTQYF | TGTGCCAGCAGTTATGGGACAGGGAACGTTCCCAAGAGACTAGCGGGAGAAGATACGCAGTATTTT
few | TRBJ2-3 | TRBD2 | TRBV7-2 | CASSALAEADTQYF | TGTGCCAGCAGCGCCCTAGCGGAGGCGGATACGCAGTATTTT
. | TRBJ1-4 | TRBD1 | TRBV25-1 | CASSEYGQGLDEKLFF | TGTGCCAGCAGTGAATACGGACAGGGGCTGGATGAAAAACTGTTTTTT
. | TRBJ2-5 | . | TRBV7-6 | CASSRTGMGGRAVETQYF | TGTGCCAGCAGCCGGACAGGGATGGGCGGGAGGGCCGTAGAGACCCAGTACTTC
few | TRBJ2-7 | . | TRBV20-1 | CSAQGRGTANEQYF | TGCAGTGCTCAAGGTCGGGGAACGGCAAACGAGCAGTACTTC
many | TRBJ2-7 | TRBD2 | TRBV20-1 | CSGGLTYEQYF | TGCAGTGGGGGACTAACCTACGAGCAGTACTTC
. | TRBJ1-1 | . | TRBV5-4 | CASSLGGDMNTEAFF | TGTGCCAGCAGCTTAGGCGGGGACATGAACACTGAAGCTTTCTTT
few | TRBJ2-7 | . | TRBV19 | CASSLPGSSSEQYF | TGTGCCAGTAGTCTACCGGGATCATCCTCCGAGCAGTACTTC
. | TRBJ2-3 | . | TRBV7-3 | CASSLTGAARRGTQYF | TGTGCCAGCAGCTTAACGGGGGCAGCCCGGAGGGGTACGCAGTATTTT
few | TRBJ2-5 | . | TRBV5-6 | CASSSVVAGETQYF | TGTGCCAGCAGCTCAGTCGTGGCAGGAGAGACCCAGTACTTC
. | TRBJ2-7 | . | TRBV14 | CASSQETFYYEQYF | TGTGCCAGCAGCCAAGAGACTTTTTACTACGAGCAGTACTTC